A single sample gave rise to the 6 T cell receptor beta chains below, sequenced in a study of T-cell reconstitution after alpha-beta-depleted transplantation in children. Unique molecular identifiers were used to barcode this TCRbeta library. TCRdb re-called the PCR reads with MiXCR, one entry per CDR3 protein. The data contain about 580,000 distinct CDR3 sequences, about a quarter of them singletons. Sequences were derived from PBMCs, sampled before TCRalphabeta/CD19-depleted stem cell transplant. The receptors were sampled from a boy under two years old with Wiskott-Aldrich syndrome, due to receive a stem cell transplant.

This rearrangement joins TRBV7-9 to TRBJ2-4, with 7 nucleotides matching TRBD2. Losses at the gene ends were 0 bases for V and 10 bases for J; bases not matched to a gene: 9. CDR1 and CDR2 (germline): SEHNR, FQNEAQ (reference sequence). This CDR3 contains 15 residues. The CDR3 loop reads CASSLARLAGEIQYF. In DNA, the CDR3 is TGTGCCAGCAGCTTAGCGAGACTAGCCGGGGAGATTCAGTACTTC.

The V gene is TRBV2, the J gene TRBJ1-6; TRBD1 matches 12 bases. The CDR3 runs 18 residues. CDR1 is SNHLY and CDR2 is FYNNEI in the germline V gene. The V gene end was trimmed by 8 bases and the J gene end by 12 bases; junction bases not matched to a gene: 20. The CDR3 reads CASGFHLNYRDRGQPLHF. Here the CDR3 DNA reads TGTGCCAGCGGCTTCCATCTCAATTACCGGGACAGGGGGCAACCCCTCCACTTT.

The rearrangement joins TRBV18 to TRBJ1-2; D unclear. Germline CDR1 KGHSH, CDR2 LQKENI. The CDR3 is 13 residues long. The germline V and J ends were trimmed by 6 bases and 4 bases, with 12 bases remaining between them. The CDR3 bases are TGTGCCAGCTCCTCCGGGATCCTCTATGGCTACACCTTC. Translation: CASSSGILYGYTF.

J is TRBJ2-1 and V is TRBV20-1; TRBD1 agrees at 8 bases. The J segment lost 2 bases and the V segment lost 3 bases, leaving 3 bases of the junction unmatched. CDR3 length: 14 residues. Germline V gene lookup returns CDR1 DFQATT and CDR2 SNEGSKA (reference sequence). The CDR3 DNA is TGCAGTGCTAGGGGACAGGTAGCCTACAATGAGCAGTTCTTC. It specifies CSARGQVAYNEQFF.

The rearrangement joins TRBV5-6 to TRBJ2-1; no definite D call. The germline V and J ends were trimmed by 2 bases and 7 bases, with 7 bases remaining between them. This CDR3 contains 12 residues. The germline gives CDR1 SGHDT, CDR2 YYEEEE. In DNA form, the CDR3 reads TGTGCCAGCAGCTTTATCCCTAATGAGCAGTTCTTC. Protein sequence: CASSFIPNEQFF.

This clonotype was counted a few times. A junction end diverges from the germline sequence, so it may reflect a read error. This CDR3 is CASSLLGGQGDF. Written as DNA, the CDR3 is TGTGCCAGCAGCCTCTTAGGTGGACAGGGAGACTTC. The rearrangement uses TRBV7-2 and TRBJ2-5; 8 positions match TRBD1. From germline, CDR1 is SGHTA and CDR2 FQGNSA. CDR3 size: 12 residues.